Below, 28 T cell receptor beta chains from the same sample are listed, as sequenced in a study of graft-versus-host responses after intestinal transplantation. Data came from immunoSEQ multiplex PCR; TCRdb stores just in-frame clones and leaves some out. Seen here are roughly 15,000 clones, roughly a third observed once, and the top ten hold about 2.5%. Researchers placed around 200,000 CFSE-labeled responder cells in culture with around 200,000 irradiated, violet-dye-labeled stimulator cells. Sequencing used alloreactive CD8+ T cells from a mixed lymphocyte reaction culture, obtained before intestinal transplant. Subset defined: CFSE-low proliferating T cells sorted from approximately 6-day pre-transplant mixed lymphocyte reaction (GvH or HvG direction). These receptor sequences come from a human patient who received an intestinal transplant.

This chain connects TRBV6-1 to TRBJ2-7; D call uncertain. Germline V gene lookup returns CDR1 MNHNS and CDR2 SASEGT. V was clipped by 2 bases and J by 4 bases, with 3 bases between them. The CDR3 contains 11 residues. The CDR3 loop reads CASSERYEQYF. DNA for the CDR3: TGTGCCAGCAGTGAAAGGTACGAGCAGTACTTC.

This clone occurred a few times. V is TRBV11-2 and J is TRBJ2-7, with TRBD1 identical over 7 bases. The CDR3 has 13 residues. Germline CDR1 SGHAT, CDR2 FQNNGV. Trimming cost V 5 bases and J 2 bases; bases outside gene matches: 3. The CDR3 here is CASSPGTAYEQYF. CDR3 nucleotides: TGTGCCAGCAGCCCCGGGACAGCCTACGAGCAGTACTTC.

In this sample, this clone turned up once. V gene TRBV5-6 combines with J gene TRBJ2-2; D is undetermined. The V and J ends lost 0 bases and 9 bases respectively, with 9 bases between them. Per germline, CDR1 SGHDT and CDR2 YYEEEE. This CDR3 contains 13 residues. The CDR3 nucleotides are TGTGCCAGCAGCTTGGGTCTCCCAAGGGAGCTGTTTTTT. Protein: CASSLGLPRELFF.

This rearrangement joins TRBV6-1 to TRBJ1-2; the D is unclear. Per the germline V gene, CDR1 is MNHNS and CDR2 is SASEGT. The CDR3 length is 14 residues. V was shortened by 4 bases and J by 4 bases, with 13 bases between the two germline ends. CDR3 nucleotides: TGTGCCAGCAGTGCCCGCGCCGACACCTATGGCTACACCTTC. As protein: CASSARADTYGYTF.

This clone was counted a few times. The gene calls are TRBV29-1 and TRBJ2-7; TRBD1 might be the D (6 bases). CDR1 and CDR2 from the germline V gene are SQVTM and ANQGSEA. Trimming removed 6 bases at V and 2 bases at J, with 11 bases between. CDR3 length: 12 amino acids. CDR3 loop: CSVLQGAYEQYF. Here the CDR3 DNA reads TGCAGCGTCTTACAGGGCGCCTACGAGCAGTACTTC.

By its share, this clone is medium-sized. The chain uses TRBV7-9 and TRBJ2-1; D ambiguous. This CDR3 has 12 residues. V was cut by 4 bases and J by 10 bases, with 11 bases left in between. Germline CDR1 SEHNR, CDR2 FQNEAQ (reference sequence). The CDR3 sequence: CASSSLDQEQFF. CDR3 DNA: TGTGCCAGCAGCTCCCTAGATCAGGAGCAGTTCTTC.

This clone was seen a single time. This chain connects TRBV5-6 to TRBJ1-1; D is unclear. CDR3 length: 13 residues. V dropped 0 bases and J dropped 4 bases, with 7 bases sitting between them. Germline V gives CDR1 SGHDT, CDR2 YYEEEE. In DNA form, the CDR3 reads TGTGCCAGCAGCTTGGGGTTCGGCACTGAAGCTTTCTTT. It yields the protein CASSLGFGTEAFF. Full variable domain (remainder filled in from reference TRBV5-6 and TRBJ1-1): DAGVTQSPTHLIKTRGQQVTLRCSPKSGHDTVSWYQQALGQGPQFIFQYYEEEERQRGNFPDRFSGHQFPNYSSELNVNALLLGDSALYLCASSLGFGTEAFFGQGTRLTVV.

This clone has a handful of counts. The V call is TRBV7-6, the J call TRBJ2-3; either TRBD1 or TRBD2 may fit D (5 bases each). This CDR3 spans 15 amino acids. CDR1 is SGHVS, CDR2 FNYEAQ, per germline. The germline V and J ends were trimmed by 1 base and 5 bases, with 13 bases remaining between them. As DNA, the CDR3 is TGTGCCAGCAGCTTAGTTGGGGGATCGCGAGATACGCAGTATTTT. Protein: CASSLVGGSRDTQYF.

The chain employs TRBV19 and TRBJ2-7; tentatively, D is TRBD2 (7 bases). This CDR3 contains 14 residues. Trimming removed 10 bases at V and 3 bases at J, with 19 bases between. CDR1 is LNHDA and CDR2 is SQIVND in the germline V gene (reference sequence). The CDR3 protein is CATGGVGAGYEQYF. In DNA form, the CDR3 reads TGTGCCACGGGAGGTGTGGGGGCCGGCTACGAGCAGTACTTC. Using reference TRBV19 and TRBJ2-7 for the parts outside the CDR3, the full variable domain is DGGITQSPKYLFRKEGQNVTLSCEQNLNHDAMYWYRQDPGQGLRLIYYSQIVNDFQKGDIAEGYSVSREKKESFPLTVTSAQKNPTAFYLCATGGVGAGYEQYFGPGTRLTVT.

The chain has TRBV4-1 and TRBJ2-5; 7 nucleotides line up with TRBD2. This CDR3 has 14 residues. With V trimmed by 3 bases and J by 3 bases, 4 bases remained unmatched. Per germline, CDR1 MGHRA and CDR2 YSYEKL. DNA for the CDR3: TGCGCCAGCAGCCATAGCGGGCCTAAAGAGACCCAGTACTTC. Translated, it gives CASSHSGPKETQYF.

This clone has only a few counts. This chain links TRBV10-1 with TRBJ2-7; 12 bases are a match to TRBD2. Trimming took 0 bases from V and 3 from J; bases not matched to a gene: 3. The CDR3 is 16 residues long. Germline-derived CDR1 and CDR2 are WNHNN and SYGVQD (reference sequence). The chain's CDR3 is CASSESGLAGSYEQYF. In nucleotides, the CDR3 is TGCGCCAGCAGTGAGTCTGGACTAGCGGGGAGCTACGAGCAGTACTTC.

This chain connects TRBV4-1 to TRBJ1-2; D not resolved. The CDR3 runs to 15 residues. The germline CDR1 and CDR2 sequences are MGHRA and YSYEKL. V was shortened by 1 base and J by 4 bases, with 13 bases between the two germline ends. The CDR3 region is CASSQVRGQIYGYTF. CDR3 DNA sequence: TGCGCCAGCAGCCAAGTGCGCGGGCAGATCTATGGCTACACCTTC.

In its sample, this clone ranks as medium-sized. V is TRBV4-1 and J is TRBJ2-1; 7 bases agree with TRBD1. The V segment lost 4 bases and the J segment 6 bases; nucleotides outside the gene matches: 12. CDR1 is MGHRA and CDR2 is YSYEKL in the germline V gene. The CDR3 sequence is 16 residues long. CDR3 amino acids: CASSPQGTTIVNEQFF. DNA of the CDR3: TGCGCCAGCAGCCCACAGGGGACCACCATTGTCAATGAGCAGTTCTTC.

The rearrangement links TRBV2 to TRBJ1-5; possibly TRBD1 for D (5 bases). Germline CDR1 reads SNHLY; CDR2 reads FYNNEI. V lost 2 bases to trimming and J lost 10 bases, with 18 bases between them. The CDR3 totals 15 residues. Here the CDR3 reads CASSEQGRGGGPQHF. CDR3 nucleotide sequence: TGTGCCAGCAGTGAACAGGGCAGAGGTGGGGGTCCCCAGCATTTT.

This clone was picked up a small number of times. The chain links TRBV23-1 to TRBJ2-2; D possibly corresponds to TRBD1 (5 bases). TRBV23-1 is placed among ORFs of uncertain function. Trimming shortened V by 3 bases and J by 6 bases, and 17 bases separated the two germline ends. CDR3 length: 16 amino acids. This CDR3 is CASSQRQIPLAGELFF. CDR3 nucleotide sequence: TGCGCCAGCAGTCAGAGACAGATACCTTTGGCCGGGGAGCTGTTTTTT.

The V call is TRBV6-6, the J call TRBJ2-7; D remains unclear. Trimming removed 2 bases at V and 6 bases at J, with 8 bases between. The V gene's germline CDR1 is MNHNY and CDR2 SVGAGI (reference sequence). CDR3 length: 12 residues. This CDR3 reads CASSYLPPEQYF. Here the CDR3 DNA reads TGTGCCAGCAGTTACCTCCCCCCCGAGCAGTACTTC.

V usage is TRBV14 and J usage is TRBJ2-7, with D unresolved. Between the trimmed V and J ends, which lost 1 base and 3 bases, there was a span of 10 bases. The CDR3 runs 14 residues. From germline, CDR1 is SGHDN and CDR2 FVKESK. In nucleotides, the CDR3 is TGTGCCAGCAGCCAAGGTCCCGGGTTCTACGAGCAGTACTTC. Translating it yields CASSQGPGFYEQYF.

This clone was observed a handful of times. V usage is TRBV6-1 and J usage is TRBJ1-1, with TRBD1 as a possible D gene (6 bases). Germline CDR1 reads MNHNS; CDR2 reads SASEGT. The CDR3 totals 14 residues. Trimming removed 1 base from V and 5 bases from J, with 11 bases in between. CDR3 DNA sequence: TGTGCCAGCAGTGAAGGGGGGGCACGGACTGAAGCTTTCTTT. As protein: CASSEGGARTEAFF.

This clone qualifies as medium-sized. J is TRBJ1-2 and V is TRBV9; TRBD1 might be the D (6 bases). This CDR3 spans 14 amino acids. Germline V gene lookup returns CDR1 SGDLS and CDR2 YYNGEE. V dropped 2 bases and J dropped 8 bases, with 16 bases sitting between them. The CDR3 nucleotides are TGTGCCAGCAGCGTGGGACAAGCCTATCGGGGCTACACCTTC. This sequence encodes CASSVGQAYRGYTF.

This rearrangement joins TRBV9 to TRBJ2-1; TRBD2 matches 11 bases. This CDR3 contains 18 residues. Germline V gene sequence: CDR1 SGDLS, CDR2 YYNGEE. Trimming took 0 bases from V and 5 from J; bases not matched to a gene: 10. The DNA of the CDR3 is TGTGCCAGCAGCGTAGGACTAGCGGGATGGATTGGGGACAATGAGCAGTTCTTC. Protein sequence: CASSVGLAGWIGDNEQFF.

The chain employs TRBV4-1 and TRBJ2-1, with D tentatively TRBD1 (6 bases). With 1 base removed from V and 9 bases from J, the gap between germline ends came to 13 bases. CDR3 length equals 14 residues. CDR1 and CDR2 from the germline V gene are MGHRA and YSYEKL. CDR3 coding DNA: TGCGCCAGCAGCCAAGGCCTACAGGGTGGTGAGCAGTTCTTC. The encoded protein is CASSQGLQGGEQFF.

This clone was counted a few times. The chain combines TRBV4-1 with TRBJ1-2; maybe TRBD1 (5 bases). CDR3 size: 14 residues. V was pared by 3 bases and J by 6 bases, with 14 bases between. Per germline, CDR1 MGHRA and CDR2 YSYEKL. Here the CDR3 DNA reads TGCGCCAGCAGCCATTCTAGGGGTAGGGATGGCTACACCTTC. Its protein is CASSHSRGRDGYTF.

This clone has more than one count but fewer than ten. The DNA of the CDR3 is TGTGCCAGCAGTTTTACCCCAGCCTACGAGCAGTACTTC. This encodes CASSFTPAYEQYF. The chain couples TRBV27 to TRBJ2-7; D unresolved. Germline V gives CDR1 MNHEY, CDR2 SMNVEV (reference sequence). V was cut by 3 bases and J by 2 bases, with 8 bases left in between. This CDR3 has 13 residues.

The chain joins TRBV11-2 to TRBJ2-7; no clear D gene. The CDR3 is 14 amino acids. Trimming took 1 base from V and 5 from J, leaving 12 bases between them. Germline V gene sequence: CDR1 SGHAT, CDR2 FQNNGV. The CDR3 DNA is TGTGCCAGCAGCTTAGGTCCGGGTTTCAACGAGCAGTACTTC. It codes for CASSLGPGFNEQYF.

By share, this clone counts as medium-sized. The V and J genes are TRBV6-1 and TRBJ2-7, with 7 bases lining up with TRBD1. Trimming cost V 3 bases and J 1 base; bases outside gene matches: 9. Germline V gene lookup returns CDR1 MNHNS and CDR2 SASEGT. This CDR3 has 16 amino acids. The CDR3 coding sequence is TGTGCCAGCAGTGAGCCGCCGGGACAGCTGTCCTACGAGCAGTACTTC. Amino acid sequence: CASSEPPGQLSYEQYF.

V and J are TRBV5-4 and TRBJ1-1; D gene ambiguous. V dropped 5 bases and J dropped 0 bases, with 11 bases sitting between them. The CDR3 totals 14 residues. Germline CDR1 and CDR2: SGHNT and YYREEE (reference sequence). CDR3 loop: CASRLWKLNTEAFF. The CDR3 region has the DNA TGTGCCAGCAGGCTATGGAAGCTGAACACTGAAGCTTTCTTT.

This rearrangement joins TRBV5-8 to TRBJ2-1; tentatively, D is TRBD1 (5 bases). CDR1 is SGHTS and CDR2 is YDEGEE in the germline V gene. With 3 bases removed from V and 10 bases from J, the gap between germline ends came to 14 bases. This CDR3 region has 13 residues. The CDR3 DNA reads TGTGCCAGCAGCTCGGTACAGGTCGGCGAGCAGTTCTTC. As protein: CASSSVQVGEQFF.

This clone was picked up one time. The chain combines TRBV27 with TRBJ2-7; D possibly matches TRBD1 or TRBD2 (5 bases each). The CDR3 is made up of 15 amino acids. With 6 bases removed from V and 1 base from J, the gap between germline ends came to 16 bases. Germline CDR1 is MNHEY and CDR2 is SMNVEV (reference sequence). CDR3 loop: CASRIGTAGSYEQYF. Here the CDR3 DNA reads TGTGCCAGCAGGATTGGGACGGCGGGTTCCTACGAGCAGTACTTC.